Each of the 30 T cell receptor beta chains below was sequenced from the same sample in a study of control samples from healthy donors and cancer patients. Profiled with immunoSEQ multiplex PCR; TCRdb holds only in-frame clones, not every one. The top ten hold roughly 1.5% of the sample, which has 150,000 to 200,000 clones, 80% to 95% seen once. The sequencing input was blood. The receptors were sampled from a man younger than 35 in good health.

J is TRBJ2-1 and V is TRBV27; 10 nucleotides agree with TRBD2. Trimming at V came to 7 bases and at J to 7 bases, leaving 13 bases not matched to a gene. This CDR3 has 16 residues. The germline CDR1 and CDR2 sequences are MNHEY and SMNVEV (reference sequence). This CDR3 is CASTQTSGPSRNEQFF. The DNA of the CDR3 is TGTGCCAGCACGCAGACTAGCGGGCCCTCAAGGAATGAGCAGTTCTTC.

This chain joins TRBV6-5 and TRBJ1-3, with D unresolved. CDR1 is MNHEY, CDR2 SVGAGI, per germline. V lost 7 bases, J lost 0 bases, and 7 bases lay in between. The CDR3 is 13 amino acids. DNA of the CDR3: TGTGCCAGCAAGAGTAGCTCTGGAAACACCATATATTTT. Protein: CASKSSSGNTIYF.

The chain uses TRBV4-1 and TRBJ2-1, with D possibly being TRBD1 (7 bases). The CDR3 loop spans 16 amino acids. V lost 0 bases and J 5 bases, leaving 14 bases between the germline ends. Germline V lookup: CDR1 MGHRA, CDR2 YSYEKL. The CDR3 DNA sequence: TGCGCCAGCAGCCAAGATCACAGGGGCGGGAACAATGAGCAGTTCTTC. Translated: CASSQDHRGGNNEQFF.

This chain links TRBV28 with TRBJ2-7, with 8 nucleotides matching TRBD1. V was pared by 5 bases and J by 2 bases, with 8 bases of the junction left unmatched. Germline V gene lookup returns CDR1 MDHEN and CDR2 SYDVKM. The CDR3 has 15 residues. As DNA, the CDR3 is TGTGCCAGCAGTCTTGACAGGGGAAAGCCCTACGAGCAGTACTTC. It yields the protein CASSLDRGKPYEQYF.

This chain links TRBV5-6 with TRBJ2-7; TRBD1 aligns across 7 bases. There are 16 residues in the CDR3. CDR1 is SGHDT, CDR2 YYEEEE, per germline. V lost 2 bases, J lost 7 bases, and 15 bases stayed unmatched. The CDR3 DNA is TGTGCCAGCAGCTTCGACAGGGTGTTTGGCGCTGGAGAGCAGTACTTC. Residues: CASSFDRVFGAGEQYF.

The rearrangement joins TRBV10-2 to TRBJ2-5; 8 nucleotides line up with TRBD2. Germline V lookup: CDR1 WSHSY, CDR2 SAAADI. The CDR3 has 14 residues. Trimming removed 4 bases from V and 2 bases from J; junction bases left unmatched: 3. The CDR3 sequence: CASSAGGRQETQYF. The CDR3 DNA sequence: TGCGCCAGCAGTGCGGGGGGGCGGCAAGAGACCCAGTACTTC.

There are a few counts of this clone. The chain recombines TRBV7-9 with TRBJ1-5; D not certain. This CDR3 is built from 11 residues. Between the trimmed V and J ends, which lost 3 bases and 7 bases, there was a span of 4 bases. Per the germline V gene, CDR1 is SEHNR and CDR2 is FQNEAQ (reference sequence). DNA of the CDR3: TGTGCCAGCAGCTTTGGGCAGCCCCAGCATTTT. Encoded protein: CASSFGQPQHF.

CDR3 nucleotides: TGTGCCAGCCGAGGGGGCGCCGCTGAAGCTTTCTTT. Protein: CASRGGAAEAFF. The chain uses TRBV12-3 or TRBV12-4 and TRBJ1-1, with 7 bases aligning to TRBD1. Trimming removed 8 bases from V and 6 bases from J; junction bases left unmatched: 6. CDR3 length: 12 residues.

V gene TRBV7-3 combines with J gene TRBJ2-3; D unresolved. Between the trimmed V and J ends, which lost 1 base and 5 bases, there was a span of 13 bases. Per the germline V gene, CDR1 is SGHTA and CDR2 is FQGTGA. The CDR3 is 15 residues long. CDR3 amino acids: CASSLRPLPRDTQYF. The CDR3 nucleotides are TGTGCCAGCAGCTTAAGGCCCCTACCGAGAGATACGCAGTATTTT.

V and J are TRBV9 and TRBJ2-2; 11 nucleotides line up with TRBD1. V trimming: 4 bases; J trimming: 4 bases; junction bases outside the gene matches: 9. CDR1 is SGDLS, CDR2 YYNGEE, per germline. CDR3 size: 17 residues. The CDR3 loop reads CASSPTGTGGITGELFF. The CDR3 region has the DNA TGTGCCAGCAGCCCGACCGGGACAGGGGGAATCACCGGGGAGCTGTTTTTT.

V and J are TRBV19 and TRBJ1-5; D is possibly TRBD1 (6 bases). Germline V gives CDR1 LNHDA, CDR2 SQIVND (reference sequence). Between the trimmed V and J ends, which lost 4 bases and 0 bases, there was a span of 7 bases. The CDR3 contains 14 residues. The CDR3 region is CASSKDSSNQPQHF. CDR3 in DNA: TGTGCCAGTAGTAAGGACAGTAGCAATCAGCCCCAGCATTTT.

The chain combines TRBV5-6 with TRBJ1-3; D unclear. With 0 bases removed from V and 4 bases from J, the gap between germline ends came to 2 bases. This CDR3 has 12 amino acids. Germline CDR1 is SGHDT and CDR2 is YYEEEE. CDR3 sequence (DNA): TGTGCCAGCAGCTTGGTGGGAAACACCATATATTTT. Its protein product is CASSLVGNTIYF. The full variable domain, completed using reference TRBV5-6 and TRBJ1-3, is DAGVTQSPTHLIKTRGQQVTLRCSPKSGHDTVSWYQQALGQGPQFIFQYYEEEERQRGNFPDRFSGHQFPNYSSELNVNALLLGDSALYLCASSLVGNTIYFGEGSWLTVV.

V and J are TRBV7-8 and TRBJ2-7; D call uncertain. Germline values: CDR1 SGHVS, CDR2 FQNEAQ. The CDR3 totals 16 residues. The V end lost 1 base, the J end lost 2 bases, and 15 bases lay between the germline ends. The CDR3 sequence is CASSLDPQTSTYEQYF. The CDR3 DNA reads as TGTGCCAGCAGCTTAGACCCTCAGACAAGTACCTACGAGCAGTACTTC.

This chain connects TRBV3-1 (or the pseudogene TRBV3-2) to TRBJ2-1, with TRBD2 identical over 8 bases. The germline CDR1 and CDR2 sequences are LGHDT and YNNKEL (reference sequence). Germline trimming cut 0 bases from V and 9 bases from J; bases unmatched to any gene: 7. CDR3 length equals 15 residues. For the CDR3, the DNA is TGTGCCAGCAGCCAAGATGGCGGGGGGCTTAGTGAGCAGTTCTTC. It codes for CASSQDGGGLSEQFF.

CDR3 nucleotide sequence: TGCGCCAGCAGCGGAGGGACGGCACAAGAGACCCAGTACTTC. Its translation is CASSGGTAQETQYF. The chain joins TRBV5-1 to TRBJ2-5, with D perhaps TRBD2 (6 bases). Germline CDR1 and CDR2: SGHRS and YFSETQ. This CDR3 is built from 14 residues. V lost 4 bases to trimming and J lost 2 bases, with 12 bases between them.

This clone occurred once. The chain has TRBV6-6 and TRBJ1-3; the D gene is possibly TRBD1 (6 bases). Germline V CDR1 and CDR2: MNHNY, SVGAGI (reference sequence). The CDR3 is made up of 15 amino acids. Trimming cost V 0 bases and J 1 base, with 7 bases left between them. Written as DNA, the CDR3 is TGTGCCAGCAGTTACTCTGGGACATCTGGAAACACCATATATTTT. This translates into CASSYSGTSGNTIYF.

The chain employs TRBV5-3 and TRBJ2-1, with 11 bases that match TRBD2. TRBV5-3 belongs to the ORF category, with a function that is uncertain. V shed 6 bases and J 0 bases; nucleotides not matched to a gene: 11. This CDR3 is 18 amino acids long. This CDR3 is CARTGTLAGGPSYNEQFF. The CDR3, as DNA: TGTGCCAGAACCGGGACTCTAGCGGGGGGACCCTCCTACAATGAGCAGTTCTTC.

V and J are TRBV7-3 and TRBJ1-1, with D possibly matching TRBD1 (6 bases). The CDR3 has 13 residues. V was cut by 11 bases and J by 6 bases, with 19 bases left in between. Germline V gene data show CDR1 as SGHTA and CDR2 as FQGTGA. The CDR3 reads CAPRGGGPAEAFF. Written as DNA, the CDR3 is TGTGCCCCACGTGGGGGGGGGCCCGCTGAAGCTTTCTTT.

This chain links TRBV2 with TRBJ2-3; no definite D call. V dropped 3 bases and J dropped 0 bases, with 10 bases sitting between them. The CDR3 loop spans 15 amino acids. Germline values: CDR1 SNHLY, CDR2 FYNNEI. DNA for the CDR3: TGTGCCAGCAGTGAGGTTGGGTTCAGCACAGATACGCAGTATTTT. This encodes CASSEVGFSTDTQYF.

CDR3 in DNA: TGTGCCAGCAGCTTCGCGGGCACCGGGTATACCACATCAGGCTACACCTTC. Translated, it gives CASSFAGTGYTTSGYTF. This chain joins TRBV5-8 and TRBJ1-2; D gene ambiguous. The CDR3 is 17 residues long. The germline V gene encodes CDR1 SGHTS and CDR2 YDEGEE. V lost 2 bases and J lost 8, with 25 bases in between.

The J gene is TRBJ2-1, the V gene TRBV5-4; D gene unclear. V was clipped by 2 bases and J by 9 bases, with 9 bases between them. The CDR3 has 12 amino acids. Looked up from germline, CDR1 is SGHNT and CDR2 is YYREEE (reference sequence). CDR3 nucleotide sequence: TGTGCCAGCAGCTTAGGGCCCCGTGAGCAGTTCTTC. It is translated as CASSLGPREQFF.

In nucleotides, the CDR3 is TGTGCCAGCAGTTTATACCGTCCGGGGAACACCGGGGAGCTGTTTTTT. Its protein product is CASSLYRPGNTGELFF. The chain employs TRBV28 and TRBJ2-2; D ambiguous. Trimming took 1 base from V and 1 from J, leaving 10 bases between them. The CDR3 covers 16 residues. The germline V gene has CDR1 MDHEN and CDR2 SYDVKM.

This chain joins TRBV5-4 and TRBJ2-1, with D hard to call. Trimming stripped 0 bases from V and 0 bases from J, with 10 bases between. The CDR3 extends over 16 amino acids. Germline CDR1 is SGHNT and CDR2 is YYREEE (reference sequence). CDR3: CASSLEAWSSYNEQFF. The CDR3 bases are TGTGCCAGCAGCTTGGAGGCGTGGAGCTCCTACAATGAGCAGTTCTTC.

The rearrangement links TRBV11-2 to TRBJ2-2; the D gene is possibly TRBD2 (6 bases). V shed 8 bases and J shed 4 bases, with 14 bases lying between them. CDR3 length equals 14 residues. Germline V gene lookup returns CDR1 SGHAT and CDR2 FQNNGV. This CDR3 is CASLGGGPTGELFF. DNA of the CDR3: TGTGCCAGCTTGGGGGGTGGGCCCACCGGGGAGCTGTTTTTT.

The rearrangement links TRBV5-1 to TRBJ2-7; TRBD1 matches 11 bases. V lost 2 bases to trimming and J lost 2 bases; unmatched junction nucleotides: 9. The CDR3 totals 17 residues. Germline V lookup: CDR1 SGHRS, CDR2 YFSETQ. This chain's CDR3 is CASSLRLDRGRTYEQYF. The CDR3 DNA reads as TGCGCCAGCAGCTTACGATTGGACAGGGGGCGAACCTACGAGCAGTACTTC. The whole variable domain, filled in from reference TRBV5-1 and TRBJ2-7, reads KAGVTQTPRYLIKTRGQQVTLSCSPISGHRSVSWYQQTPGQGLQFLFEYFSETQRNKGNFPGRFSGRQFSNSRSEMNVSTLELGDSALYLCASSLRLDRGRTYEQYFGPGTRLTVT.

This clone was observed a single time. The chain recombines TRBV5-4 with TRBJ1-6; unclear D gene. The germline gives CDR1 SGHNT, CDR2 YYREEE (reference sequence). This CDR3 comprises 13 residues. Trimming cost V 0 bases and J 12 bases, with 10 bases left between them. The CDR3 DNA reads as TGTGCCAGCAGCTTGGGACAATCACAACCCCTCCACTTT. Its protein is CASSLGQSQPLHF. The full variable domain, its missing parts supplied by reference TRBV5-4 and TRBJ1-6, is ETGVTQSPTHLIKTRGQQVTLRCSSQSGHNTVSWYQQALGQGPQFIFQYYREEENGRGNFPPRFSGLQFPNYSSELNVNALELDDSALYLCASSLGQSQPLHFGNGTRLTVT.

The V and J genes are TRBV6-5 and TRBJ2-2; TRBD2 aligns across 14 bases. The length of the CDR3 is 15 residues. With V trimmed by 7 bases and J by 6 bases, 4 bases remained unmatched. Germline lookup yields CDR1 MNHEY and CDR2 SVGAGI. The CDR3 region has the DNA TGTGCCAGCATCCTGACTAGCGGGGGGGCCGGGGAGCTGTTTTTT. It specifies CASILTSGGAGELFF.

The V gene is TRBV15, the J gene TRBJ1-1; 9 bases map to TRBD1. Germline-derived CDR1 and CDR2 are LNHNV and YYDKDF (reference sequence). The CDR3 loop spans 15 amino acids. V shed 2 bases and J 10 bases; nucleotides not matched to a gene: 11. The CDR3 loop reads CATSRRDRVTLGAFF. In nucleotides, the CDR3 is TGTGCCACCAGCAGAAGGGACAGGGTAACACTCGGAGCTTTCTTT.

The chain employs TRBV6-5 and TRBJ2-7, with D tentatively TRBD1 (7 bases). Per germline, CDR1 MNHEY and CDR2 SVGAGI. Deletions cut 7 bases from V and 7 bases from J, with 17 bases between. The CDR3 has 13 residues. CDR3 loop: CASIRQGAGEQYF. The CDR3 coding sequence is TGTGCCAGCATTCGACAGGGCGCGGGGGAGCAGTACTTC.

The chain combines TRBV6-2 or TRBV6-3 with TRBJ2-3, with 10 bases that match TRBD2. Germline V gene lookup returns CDR1 MNHEY and CDR2 SVGEGT. J gave up 1 base and V 5 bases, and 6 bases lay outside the gene matches. The CDR3 runs 16 residues. The CDR3 nucleotides read TGTGCCAGCAGTCAACCTAGCGGGGGCCGCACAGATACGCAGTATTTT. Its protein product is CASSQPSGGRTDTQYF.